This entry is about one T cell receptor (beta chain). Its antigen is currently not known. Base qualities are not recorded, but no much larger clone differs from it by a single base. This specimen comes from a study of blood T cell repertoires in COVID-19 (dated by TCRdb to about 2020). Describing the broader study: Collaborator samples came from the United States, Italy and Spain and covered acute and convalescent phases of COVID-19. Samples were obtained from the ongoing ImmuneRACE study (first 160 participants) and from 1,200 or so subjects provided by 6 global collaborators. The material from the prospective study consisted of cDNA or gDNA derived from T cells, B-cell-depleted T cells, or PBMCs. Nearly every sample came with metadata listing a de-identified subject ID, COVID-19 status, age in years and sex. Where available, HLA class I and class II types were obtained from metadata supplied by the sample provider rather than from assay-based typing. The dataset comprised deeply sampled blood TCRbeta repertoires from subjects exposed to, actively infected with, or recovered from COVID-19. The repertoires were made available in a free public database intended to serve as a resource for research on the immune response to SARS-CoV-2. Here is what the overall study found, with its caveats: How much clinical and demographic metadata was included differed by source and by participant, and the metadata was provided uncurated.

V trim: 3 bases; J trim: 4 bases; unmatched bases: 2. The germline V gene specifies SGHDT as CDR1 and YYEEEE as CDR2. Spanning cysteine to phenylalanine, the CDR3 consists of 15 amino acids. Kept here is only the CDR3 DNA, which spans 45 bases and is read in frame from base 1. Collaborating institutions collected whole blood in K2EDTA tubes following their own protocols. Collaborator samples were shipped for TCRbeta analysis as frozen whole blood, isolated PBMCs, or DNA extracted from either sample type. TCRbeta CDR3 regions were amplified from genomic DNA by means of the immunoSEQ Assay, a bias-controlled multiplex PCR. Processing in the source paper ran as follows. The number of nucleated cells in each sample was estimated from the amplification of reference gene primers within the assay. To quantify the absolute abundance of each unique TCRbeta CDR3 rearrangement, sequence reads were collapsed and filtered. For each sample, productive Simpson clonality was calculated by taking the square root of Simpson's diversity index across productive rearrangements. The clones in this table, taken by TCRdb from immuneACCESS, are in-frame only. Not every clone is retained; where verified, under half of the shortfall comes from an unresolved V gene, and the cause of the rest is unknown. That table is the source of V, J and clone size, and D and trimming were worked out from the DNA. The sample table lists some 72,000 clones, roughly 91% of them with a count of one. The ten largest clones take up just under 0.6% of the sample.

In this chain, TRBV5-6 is recombined with TRBJ2-1; 12 middle bases align to TRBD2. The receptor comes from a man aged 55 to 70 with acute or convalescent COVID-19. The sample consisted of peripheral blood. In nucleotides, the sequence is TGTGCCAGCAGCTACACTAGCGGGGGGTACAATGAGCAGTTCTTC. The encoded protein is CASSYTSGGYNEQFF.